This T cell receptor (beta chain) is drawn from a study of T cell responses to AZD1222 COVID-19 vaccine. This CDR3 contains 14 residues. Germline-derived CDR1 and CDR2 are WNHNN and SYGVQD (reference sequence). V lost 4 bases and J 0 bases, leaving 7 bases between the germline ends. Study-wide results and limits: AZD1222 recipients seropositive at baseline numbered only five to seven.

Some clones are missing from TCRdb's copy, which holds only in-frame ones; the method was immunoSEQ multiplex PCR. This table has some 190,000 clones, around 90% appearing once. For this clone: Its target is not known.

The receptor was isolated from an adult in good health. The sequencing used peripheral blood, collected on day 0 of AZD1222 vaccination. The chain has TRBV10-1 and TRBJ1-3; D is unclear. The chain's CDR3 is CASSVSASGNTIYF. In DNA form, the CDR3 reads TGCGCCAGCAGTGTGTCAGCCTCTGGAAACACCATATATTTT.